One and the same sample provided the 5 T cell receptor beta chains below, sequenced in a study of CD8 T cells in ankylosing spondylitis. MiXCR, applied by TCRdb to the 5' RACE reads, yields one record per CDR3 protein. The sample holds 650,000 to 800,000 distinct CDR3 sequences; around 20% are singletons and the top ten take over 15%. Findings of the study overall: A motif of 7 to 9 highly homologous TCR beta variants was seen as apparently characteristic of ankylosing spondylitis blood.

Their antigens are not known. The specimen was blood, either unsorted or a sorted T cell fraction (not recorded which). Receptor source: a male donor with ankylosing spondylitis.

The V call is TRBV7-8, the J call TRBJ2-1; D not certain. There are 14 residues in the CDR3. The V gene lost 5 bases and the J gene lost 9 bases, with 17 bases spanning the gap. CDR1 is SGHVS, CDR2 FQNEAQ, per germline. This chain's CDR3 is CASSPRSSWGEQFF. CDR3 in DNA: TGTGCCAGCAGCCCCAGGTCATCATGGGGTGAGCAGTTCTTC. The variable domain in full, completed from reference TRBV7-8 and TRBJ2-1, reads GAGVSQSPRYKVAKRGQDVALRCDPISGHVSLFWYQQALGQGPEFLTYFQNEAQLDKSGLPSDRFFAERPEGSVSTLKIQRTQQEDSAVYLCASSPRSSWGEQFFGPGTRLTVL.

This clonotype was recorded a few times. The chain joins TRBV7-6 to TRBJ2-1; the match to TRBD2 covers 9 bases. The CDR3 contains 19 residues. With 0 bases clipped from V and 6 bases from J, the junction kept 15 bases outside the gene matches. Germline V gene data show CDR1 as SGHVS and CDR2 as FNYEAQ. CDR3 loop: CASSLAWTSVGHFGNEQFF. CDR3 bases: TGTGCCAGCAGCTTAGCTTGGACTAGCGTAGGCCATTTTGGCAATGAGCAGTTCTTC.

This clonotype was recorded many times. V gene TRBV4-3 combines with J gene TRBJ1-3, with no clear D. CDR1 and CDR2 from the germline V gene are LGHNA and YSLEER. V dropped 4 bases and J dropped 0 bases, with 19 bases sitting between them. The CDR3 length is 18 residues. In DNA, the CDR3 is TGCGCCAGCAGCCGTTGGAACAGCCCCGAGTCCTCTGGAAACACCATATATTTT. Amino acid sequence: CASSRWNSPESSGNTIYF.

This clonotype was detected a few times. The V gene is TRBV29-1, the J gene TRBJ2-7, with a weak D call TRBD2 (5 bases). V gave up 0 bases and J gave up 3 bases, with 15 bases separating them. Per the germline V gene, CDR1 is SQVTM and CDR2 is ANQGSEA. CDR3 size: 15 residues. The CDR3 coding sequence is TGCAGCGTTGAAGATCCGGCCAGTGAGGGCTACGAGCAGTACTTC. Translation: CSVEDPASEGYEQYF.

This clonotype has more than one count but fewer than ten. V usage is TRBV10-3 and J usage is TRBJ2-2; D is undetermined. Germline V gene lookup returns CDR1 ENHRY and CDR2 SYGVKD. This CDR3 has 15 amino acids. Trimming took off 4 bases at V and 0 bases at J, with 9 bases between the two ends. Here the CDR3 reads CAISVGIANTGELFF. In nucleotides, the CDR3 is TGTGCCATCAGTGTAGGCATCGCGAACACCGGGGAGCTGTTTTTT.